This T cell receptor (beta chain) was captured by sequencing in a study of control samples from healthy donors and cancer patients. Clones were read by immunoSEQ multiplex PCR, and TCRdb kept only the in-frame ones, dropping some. The data hold over 60,000 clones, with almost 85% observed a single time. The V and J ends lost 7 bases and 0 bases respectively, with 8 bases between them. Per germline, CDR1 SNHLY and CDR2 FYNNEI. The CDR3 is made up of 13 amino acids. The TCR sequence derives from a man aged 35-49 years in good health. The sample was blood. The chain recombines TRBV2 with TRBJ2-3, with a possible D match to TRBD2 (6 bases). CDR3 in DNA: TGTGCCAGCAACCGGGGGAGCACAGATACGCAGTATTTT. This translates into CASNRGSTDTQYF.